This TCR beta chain was identified in a study of cytomegalovirus exposure and HLA in healthy donors. The PCR was carried out with 60 Vbeta primers and 13 Jbeta primers. Assay used: immunoSEQ multiplex PCR; TCRdb lists only in-frame clones, some missing. The sample lists about 120,000 clones, around three quarters occurring once. The specimen was PBMCs. The source is a man aged 25 to 45 in good health and CMV-seronegative.

As DNA, the CDR3 is TGTGCCTCTCGCCGGGACAGCCTCAATTCACCCCTCCACTTT. Its protein is CASRRDSLNSPLHF. The chain carries TRBV30 and TRBJ1-6; TRBD1 matches at 7 bases. The V gene end was trimmed by 7 bases and the J gene end by 7 bases; junction bases not matched to a gene: 10. The CDR3 has 14 amino acids. Looked up from germline, CDR1 is GTSNPN and CDR2 is SVGIG (reference sequence).